Below are 11 T cell receptor beta chains sequenced from a single sample in a study of blood T cells in healthy people across ages. Next came a second PCR, run for about 7 to 12 cycles, which used a sample-barcoded 5' primer along with a J-beta primer mix. TCRdb reprocessed the 5' RACE reads with MiXCR, giving one entry per CDR3 protein. The sample lists 1.5 million to 2 million distinct CDR3 sequences; about two fifths were seen once. Sequencing was performed on blood. These receptor sequences come from a human donor in good health.

V usage is TRBV2 and J usage is TRBJ1-2; D not resolved. Between the trimmed V and J ends, which lost 6 bases and 3 bases, there was a span of 11 bases. There are 13 residues in the CDR3. The germline V gene has CDR1 SNHLY and CDR2 FYNNEI. In DNA, the CDR3 is TGTGCCAGCAGCGCTAGACCTCACTATGGCTACACCTTC. Residues: CASSARPHYGYTF.

This clonotype was seen a few times. The germline gene is not matched at one end of the junction; a read error may be the cause. This sequence joins TRBV6-1 and TRBJ2-1; D is uncertain. The CDR3 is 13 amino acids. Germline-derived CDR1 and CDR2 are MNHNS and SASEGT. The CDR3 nucleotides read TGTGCCCGCAGTGAAGGGCCGCCCAATGAGCAGTTCTTC. This encodes CARSEGPPNEQFF.

The rearrangement uses TRBV29-1 and TRBJ2-1, with D perhaps matching TRBD1 (5 bases). Germline V lookup: CDR1 SQVTM, CDR2 ANQGSEA. The CDR3 extends over 13 amino acids. V lost 4 bases and J lost 12, with 19 bases in between. The CDR3 reads CSVASRTFQGQFF. CDR3 DNA sequence: TGCAGCGTTGCCAGCAGAACCTTTCAGGGGCAGTTCTTC.

This chain joins TRBV20-1 and TRBJ1-2, with TRBD1 matching 8 bases. The V and J ends lost 6 bases and 0 bases, in that order; junction bases with no gene match: 9. The germline CDR1 and CDR2 sequences are DFQATT and SNEGSKA (reference sequence). There are 15 residues in the CDR3. CDR3 loop: CSALLPQGANYGYTF. The CDR3 nucleotides are TGCAGTGCCCTCCTCCCACAGGGGGCTAACTATGGCTACACCTTC.

The rearrangement joins TRBV6-1 to TRBJ2-5; D call uncertain. Trimming removed 2 bases from V and 0 bases from J, with 7 bases in between. Germline loops: CDR1 MNHNS, CDR2 SASEGT. This CDR3 is 14 amino acids long. The CDR3 loop reads CASSEWKYQETQYF. The CDR3, as DNA: TGTGCCAGCAGTGAATGGAAGTACCAAGAGACCCAGTACTTC.

This chain uses TRBV5-1 with TRBJ2-1; 8 bases fit TRBD1. CDR1 SGHRS and CDR2 YFSETQ come from the germline V gene. J gave up 14 bases and V 6 bases, and 16 bases lay outside the gene matches. The CDR3 totals 14 residues. DNA for the CDR3: TGCGCCAGCAAGCCCACGCCAGGGGGCGAAACGGAGTTCTTC. Its protein is CASKPTPGGETEFF.

The rearrangement links TRBV29-1 to TRBJ1-1, with D possibly TRBD1 on 5 matching bases. CDR1 and CDR2 (germline): SQVTM, ANQGSEA. Trimming took off 4 bases at V and 6 bases at J, with 15 bases between the two ends. This CDR3 has 13 amino acids. The CDR3 spells CSVVGRESPEAFF. Written as DNA, the CDR3 is TGCAGCGTTGTAGGCAGGGAAAGCCCTGAAGCTTTCTTT.

The chain joins TRBV5-1 to TRBJ2-2; no clear D. The CDR3 contains 16 residues. Germline values: CDR1 SGHRS, CDR2 YFSETQ. V lost 1 base, J lost 4 bases, and 14 bases lay in between. CDR3 in DNA: TGCGCCAGCAGCTTGTCCGGAGACCCGAGCACCGGGGAGCTGTTTTTT. Translated, it gives CASSLSGDPSTGELFF.

The chain uses TRBV29-1 and TRBJ1-1, with D maybe TRBD1 (5 bases). V shed 3 bases and J shed 5 bases, with 19 bases lying between them. This CDR3 is built from 15 residues. CDR1 is SQVTM, CDR2 ANQGSEA, per germline. The CDR3 DNA reads TGCAGCGTTGAGAATGGGCGCAGGGTGCGGACTGAAGCTTTCTTT. Protein sequence: CSVENGRRVRTEAFF.

There are many counts of this clonotype. This sequence joins TRBV7-2 and TRBJ1-1, with 7 bases aligning to TRBD1. CDR3 length: 13 amino acids. Germline CDR1 is SGHTA and CDR2 is FQGNSA. V shed 6 bases and J 3 bases; nucleotides not matched to a gene: 4. CDR3 sequence reads: CASSSQGDTEAFF. The CDR3, as DNA: TGTGCCAGCAGTTCCCAGGGGGACACTGAAGCTTTCTTT.

This clonotype turned up a few times. The chain links TRBV20-1 to TRBJ2-3; 7 positions agree with TRBD1. Germline V gives CDR1 DFQATT, CDR2 SNEGSKA (reference sequence). J gave up 5 bases and V 0 bases, and 5 bases lay outside the gene matches. The length of the CDR3 is 14 residues. DNA of the CDR3: TGCAGTGCTAGAGACAGGGGGTATAGAGATACGCAGTATTTT. Translated: CSARDRGYRDTQYF.